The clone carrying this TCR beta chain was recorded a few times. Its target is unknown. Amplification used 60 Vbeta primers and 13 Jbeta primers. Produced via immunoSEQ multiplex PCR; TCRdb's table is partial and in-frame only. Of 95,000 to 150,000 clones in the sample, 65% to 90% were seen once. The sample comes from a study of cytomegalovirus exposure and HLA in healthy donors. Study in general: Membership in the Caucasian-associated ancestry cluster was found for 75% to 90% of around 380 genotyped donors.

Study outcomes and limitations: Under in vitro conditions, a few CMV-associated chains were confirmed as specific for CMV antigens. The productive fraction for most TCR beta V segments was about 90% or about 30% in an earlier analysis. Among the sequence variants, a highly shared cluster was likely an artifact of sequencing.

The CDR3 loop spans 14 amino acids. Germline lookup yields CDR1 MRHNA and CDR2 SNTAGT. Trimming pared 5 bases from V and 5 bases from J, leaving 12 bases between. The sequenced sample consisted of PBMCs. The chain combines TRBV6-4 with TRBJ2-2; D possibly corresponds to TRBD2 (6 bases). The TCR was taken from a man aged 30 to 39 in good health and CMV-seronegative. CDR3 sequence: CASSRHGGTGELFF. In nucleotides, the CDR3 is TGTGCCAGCAGTCGCCACGGGGGTACCGGGGAGCTGTTTTTT.